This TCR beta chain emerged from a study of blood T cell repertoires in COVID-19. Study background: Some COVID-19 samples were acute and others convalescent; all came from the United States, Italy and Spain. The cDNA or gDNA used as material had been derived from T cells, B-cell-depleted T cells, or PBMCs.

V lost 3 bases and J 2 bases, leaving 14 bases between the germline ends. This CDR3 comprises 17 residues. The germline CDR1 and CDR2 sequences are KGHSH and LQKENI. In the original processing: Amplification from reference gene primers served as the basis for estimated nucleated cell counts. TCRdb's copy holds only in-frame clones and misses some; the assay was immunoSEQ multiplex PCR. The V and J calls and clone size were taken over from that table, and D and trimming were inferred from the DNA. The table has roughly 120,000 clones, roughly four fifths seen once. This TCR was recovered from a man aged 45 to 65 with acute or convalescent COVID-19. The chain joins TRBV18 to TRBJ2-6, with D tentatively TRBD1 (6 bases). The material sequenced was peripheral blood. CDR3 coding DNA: TGTGCCAGCTCACCTCTGCACAGGGTCCCTGGGGCCAACGTCCTGACTTTC. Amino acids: CASSPLHRVPGANVLTF.